The 6 T cell receptor beta chains reported below all come from one sample, sequenced in a study of blood T cells in healthy people across ages (dated by TCRdb to about 2015). Library construction relied on 5' RACE. Sequencing instrument: Illumina HiSeq 2500. The second PCR ran for roughly 7 to 11 cycles and used a J-beta primer mix along with a sample-barcoded 5' primer. TCRdb reran the public reads through fastp at Q25 and MiXCR, keeping productive beta chains. A single entry per CDR3 protein holds the most common genes and DNA from its merged rows. In this sample the table shows around 500,000 distinct CDR3 sequences, roughly 48% of which occur a single time. Just under 25% of the sample is held by the ten biggest clonotypes. The material sequenced was blood. These receptors all stem from an elderly man in good health.

This clonotype was seen at least ten times. The genes are TRBV29-1 and TRBJ2-6, with a possible D match to TRBD1 (5 bases). The CDR3 is 13 residues long. Germline V CDR1 and CDR2: SQVTM, ANQGSEA. Trimming cost V 6 bases and J 3 bases, with 9 bases left between them. DNA of the CDR3: TGCAGCGTAAGGGGTAATGGGGCCAACGTCCTGACTTTC. Amino acids: CSVRGNGANVLTF.

V gene TRBV7-8 combines with J gene TRBJ2-1, with D perhaps TRBD1 or TRBD2 (5 bases each). The CDR3 totals 14 residues. CDR1 SGHVS and CDR2 FQNEAQ come from the germline V gene. V gave up 5 bases and J gave up 9 bases, with 17 bases separating them. CDR3 in DNA: TGTGCCAGCAGCCAGACCGGGGCCTCGGCTGAGCAGTTCTTC. Translation gives CASSQTGASAEQFF.

J is TRBJ2-1 and V is TRBV28, with D possibly called TRBD1 or TRBD2 (5 bases each). Germline loops: CDR1 MDHEN, CDR2 SYDVKM. This CDR3 spans 13 amino acids. The germline V and J ends were trimmed by 5 bases and 5 bases, with 10 bases remaining between them. The CDR3 DNA follows: TGTGCCAGCAGTGTATTGGGGGACAATGAGCAGTTCTTC. Its translation is CASSVLGDNEQFF. Together with reference TRBV28 and TRBJ2-1, the CDR3 gives the full variable domain: DVKVTQSSRYLVKRTGEKVFLECVQDMDHENMFWYRQDPGLGLRLIYFSYDVKMKEKGDIPEGYSVSREKKERFSLILESASTNQTSMYLCASSVLGDNEQFFGPGTRLTVL.

This chain uses TRBV28 with TRBJ2-7; 7 bases agree with TRBD2. The CDR3 runs 14 residues. Looked up from germline, CDR1 is MDHEN and CDR2 is SYDVKM. The trim removed 3 bases at V and 6 bases at J, leaving 8 bases unmatched. The CDR3 sequence is CASSFSGRACEQYF. DNA of the CDR3: TGTGCCAGCAGTTTTAGCGGGCGGGCCTGCGAGCAGTACTTC.

The chain is built from TRBV7-3 and TRBJ2-3; 12 nucleotides match TRBD2. Trimming took 5 bases from V and 6 from J; bases not matched to a gene: 12. The germline V gene encodes CDR1 SGHTA and CDR2 FQGTGA. The CDR3 extends over 17 amino acids. DNA for the CDR3: TGTGCCAGCAGCGCATCTCCTCTAGCGGGGGGGCGTGATACGCAGTATTTT. This codes for CASSASPLAGGRDTQYF.

The J gene is TRBJ2-1, the V gene TRBV7-9; D is uncertain. The CDR3 runs to 17 residues. V was clipped by 5 bases and J by 2 bases, with 19 bases between them. The germline gives CDR1 SEHNR, CDR2 FQNEAQ (reference sequence). The CDR3 DNA follows: TGTGCCAGCAGCCCACTACACCAACTCTCAACCTACAATGAGCAGTTCTTC. The encoded protein is CASSPLHQLSTYNEQFF.